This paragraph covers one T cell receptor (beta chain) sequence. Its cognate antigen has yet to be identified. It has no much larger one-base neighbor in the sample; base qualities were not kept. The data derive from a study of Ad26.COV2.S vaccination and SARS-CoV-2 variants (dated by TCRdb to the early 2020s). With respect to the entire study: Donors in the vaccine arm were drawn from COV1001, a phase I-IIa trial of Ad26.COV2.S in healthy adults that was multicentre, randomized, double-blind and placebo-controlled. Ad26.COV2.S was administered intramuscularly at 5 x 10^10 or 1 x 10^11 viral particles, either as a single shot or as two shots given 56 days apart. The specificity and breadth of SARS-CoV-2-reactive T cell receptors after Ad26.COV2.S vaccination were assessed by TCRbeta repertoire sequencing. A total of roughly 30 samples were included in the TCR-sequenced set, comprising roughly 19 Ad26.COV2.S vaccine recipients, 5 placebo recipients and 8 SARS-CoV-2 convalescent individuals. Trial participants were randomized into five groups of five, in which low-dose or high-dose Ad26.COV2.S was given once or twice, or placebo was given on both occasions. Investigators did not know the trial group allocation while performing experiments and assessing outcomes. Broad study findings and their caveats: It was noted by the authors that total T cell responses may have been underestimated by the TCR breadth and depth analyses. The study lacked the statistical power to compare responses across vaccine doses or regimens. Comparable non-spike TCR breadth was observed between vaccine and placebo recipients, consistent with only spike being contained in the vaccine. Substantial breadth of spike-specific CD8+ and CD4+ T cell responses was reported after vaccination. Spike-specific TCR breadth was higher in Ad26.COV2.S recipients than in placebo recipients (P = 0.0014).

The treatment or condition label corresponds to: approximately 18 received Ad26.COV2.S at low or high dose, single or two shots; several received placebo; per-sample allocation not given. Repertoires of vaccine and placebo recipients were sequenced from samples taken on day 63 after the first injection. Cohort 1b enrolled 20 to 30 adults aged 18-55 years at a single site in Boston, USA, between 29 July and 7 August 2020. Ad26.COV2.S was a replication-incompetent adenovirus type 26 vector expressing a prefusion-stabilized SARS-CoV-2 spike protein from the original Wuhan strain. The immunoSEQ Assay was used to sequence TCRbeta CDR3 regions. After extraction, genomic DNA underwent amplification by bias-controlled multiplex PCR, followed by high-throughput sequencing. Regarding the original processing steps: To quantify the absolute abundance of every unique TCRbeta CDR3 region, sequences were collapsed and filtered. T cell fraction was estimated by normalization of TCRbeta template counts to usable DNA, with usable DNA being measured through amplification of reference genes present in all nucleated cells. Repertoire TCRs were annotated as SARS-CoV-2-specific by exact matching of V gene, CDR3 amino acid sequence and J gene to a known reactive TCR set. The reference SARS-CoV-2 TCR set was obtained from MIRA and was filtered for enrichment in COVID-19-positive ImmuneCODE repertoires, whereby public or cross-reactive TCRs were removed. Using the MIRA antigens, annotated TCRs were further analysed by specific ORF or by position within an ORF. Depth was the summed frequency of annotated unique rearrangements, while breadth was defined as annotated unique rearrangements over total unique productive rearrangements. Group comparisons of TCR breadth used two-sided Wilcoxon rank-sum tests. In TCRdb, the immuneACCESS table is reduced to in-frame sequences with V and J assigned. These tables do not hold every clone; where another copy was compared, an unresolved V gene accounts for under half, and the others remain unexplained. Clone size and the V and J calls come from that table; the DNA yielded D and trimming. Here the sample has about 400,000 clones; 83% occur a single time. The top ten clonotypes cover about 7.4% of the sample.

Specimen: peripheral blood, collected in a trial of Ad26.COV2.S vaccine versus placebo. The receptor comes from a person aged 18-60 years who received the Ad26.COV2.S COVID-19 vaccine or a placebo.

The DNA sequence is given as TGTGCCAGCAGCTTCTCGGGGGACTACCAAGAGACCCAGTACTTC. It encodes CASSFSGDYQETQYF. The chain links TRBV11-2 with TRBJ2-5, with a tentative D gene TRBD2 over 6 matching bases. Its CDR3 holds 15 amino acids, cysteine through phenylalanine. The DNA shown is the 45-base CDR3, in frame from base 1. Via the germline V gene, CDR1 is SGHAT and CDR2 FQNNGV. V was cut back by 3 bases and J by 0 bases, leaving a gap of 11 bases between them.